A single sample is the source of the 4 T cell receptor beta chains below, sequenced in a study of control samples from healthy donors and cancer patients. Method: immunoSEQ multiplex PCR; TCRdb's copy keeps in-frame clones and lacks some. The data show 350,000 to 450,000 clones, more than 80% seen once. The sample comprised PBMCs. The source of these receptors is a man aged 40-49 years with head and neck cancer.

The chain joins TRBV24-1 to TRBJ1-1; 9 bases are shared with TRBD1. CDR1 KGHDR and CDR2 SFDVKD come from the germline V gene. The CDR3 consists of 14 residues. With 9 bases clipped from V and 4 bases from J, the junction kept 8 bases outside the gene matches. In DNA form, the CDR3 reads TGTGCCACCCGGGGACAGGGAGAGGTCACTGAAGCTTTCTTT. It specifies CATRGQGEVTEAFF.

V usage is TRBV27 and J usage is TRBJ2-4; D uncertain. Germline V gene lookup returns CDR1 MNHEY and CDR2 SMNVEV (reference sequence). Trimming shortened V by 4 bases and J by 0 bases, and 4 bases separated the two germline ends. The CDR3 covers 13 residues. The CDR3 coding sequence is TGTGCCAGCAGTTCTCTAGCCAAAAACATTCAGTACTTC. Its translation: CASSSLAKNIQYF.

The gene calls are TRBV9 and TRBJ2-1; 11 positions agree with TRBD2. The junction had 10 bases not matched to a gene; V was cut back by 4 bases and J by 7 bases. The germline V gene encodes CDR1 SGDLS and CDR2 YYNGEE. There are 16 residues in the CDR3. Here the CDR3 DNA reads TGTGCCAGCAGCACCATACTAGCGGGAGTTAGGAATGAGCAGTTCTTC. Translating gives CASSTILAGVRNEQFF.

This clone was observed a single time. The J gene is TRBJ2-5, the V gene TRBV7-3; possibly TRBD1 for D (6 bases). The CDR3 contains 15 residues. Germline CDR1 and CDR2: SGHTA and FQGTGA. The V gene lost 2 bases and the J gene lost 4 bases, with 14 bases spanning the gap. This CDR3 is CASSLYAGVRETQYF. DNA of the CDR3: TGTGCCAGCAGCTTATATGCAGGGGTCAGAGAGACCCAGTACTTC.